Listed here are 16 T cell receptor beta chains from one sample, sequenced in a study of T cell repertoires in cytomegalovirus infection. Their antigen targets remain unknown. One entry per CDR3 protein results from TCRdb running MiXCR on the reads. The sample yields about half a million distinct CDR3 sequences, more than 30% seen once. The source was cultured PBMCs, collected from culture after CMV antigen stimulation. Source of these receptors: a human donor in good health (CMV status not recorded). Some clones in this sample may be carry-over from other donors' samples.

This clonotype has more than one count but fewer than ten. The CDR3 DNA follows: TGTGCCAGCAGCCCACGCCTGGCGGCCTACAATGAGCAGTTCTTC. It yields the protein CASSPRLAAYNEQFF. The rearrangement joins TRBV7-8 to TRBJ2-1, with D unclear. The CDR3 is 15 residues long. Germline V lookup: CDR1 SGHVS, CDR2 FQNEAQ. Between the trimmed V and J ends, which lost 5 bases and 2 bases, there was a span of 13 bases.

The CDR3 sequence: CASSRGLAGPTDTQYF. DNA of the CDR3: TGTGCCAGCAGCCGCGGACTAGCGGGCCCCACAGATACGCAGTATTTT. The chain has TRBV11-2 and TRBJ2-3; 11 bases are a match to TRBD2. Trimming took 5 bases from V and 2 from J; bases not matched to a gene: 6. This CDR3 has 16 amino acids. The germline CDR1 and CDR2 sequences are SGHAT and FQNNGV.

This clonotype has just a few counts. This chain connects TRBV5-1 to TRBJ1-1; D is unclear. CDR1 is SGHRS, CDR2 YFSETQ, per germline. The CDR3 is made up of 14 amino acids. Trimming removed 4 bases from V and 1 base from J, with 11 bases in between. CDR3: CASSRSGPNTEAFF. The DNA of the CDR3 is TGCGCCAGCAGCCGCTCAGGACCGAACACTGAAGCTTTCTTT.

The chain uses TRBV28 and TRBJ1-1; D remains unclear. The length of the CDR3 is 12 residues. The V end was cut by 3 bases, the J end by 7 bases, with 9 bases between. CDR1 is MDHEN and CDR2 is SYDVKM in the germline V gene. The CDR3 sequence: CASSLSSLEAFF. The DNA of the CDR3 is TGTGCCAGCAGTTTGAGCAGTCTTGAAGCTTTCTTT.

In this sample, this clonotype turned up many times. The chain recombines TRBV7-2 with TRBJ2-3, with a weak D call TRBD2 (6 bases). CDR3 length equals 14 residues. The V gene lost 4 bases and the J gene lost 2 bases, with 10 bases spanning the gap. The germline CDR1 and CDR2 sequences are SGHTA and FQGNSA. Here the CDR3 DNA reads TGTGCCAGCAGCTCCTGGGACTCCACAGATACGCAGTATTTT. It encodes CASSSWDSTDTQYF. Combining the CDR3 with reference TRBV7-2 and TRBJ2-3 gives the whole variable domain GAGVSQSPSNKVTEKGKDVELRCDPISGHTALYWYRQSLGQGLEFLIYFQGNSAPDKSGLPSDRFSAERTGGSVSTLTIQRTQQEDSAVYLCASSSWDSTDTQYFGPGTRLTVL.

This clonotype was picked up a small number of times. The chain couples TRBV11-2 to TRBJ2-5; D is perhaps TRBD1 or TRBD2 (5 bases each). Germline CDR1 and CDR2: SGHAT and FQNNGV. The CDR3 has 15 amino acids. The germline V and J ends were trimmed by 0 bases and 4 bases, with 12 bases remaining between them. CDR3 amino acids: CASSLDVMRGETQYF. CDR3 in DNA: TGTGCCAGCAGCTTAGATGTAATGAGGGGAGAGACCCAGTACTTC. Filled out from reference TRBV11-2 and TRBJ2-5, the complete variable domain reads EAGVAQSPRYKIIEKRQSVAFWCNPISGHATLYWYQQILGQGPKLLIQFQNNGVVDDSQLPKDRFSAERLKGVDSTLKIQPAKLEDSAVYLCASSLDVMRGETQYFGPGTRLLVL.

The rearrangement links TRBV27 to TRBJ2-3, with D uncertain. The V gene lost 0 bases and the J gene lost 1 base, with 5 bases spanning the gap. The CDR3 runs 14 residues. The germline CDR1 and CDR2 sequences are MNHEY and SMNVEV (reference sequence). CDR3 loop: CASSLSIRTDTQYF. CDR3 nucleotide sequence: TGTGCCAGCAGTTTATCGATTCGCACAGATACGCAGTATTTT.

This clonotype was picked up a small number of times. V and J are TRBV12-3 or TRBV12-4 and TRBJ1-1; no definite D call. Trimming removed 5 bases from V and 3 bases from J, with 10 bases in between. The CDR3 length is 13 residues. The CDR3 DNA reads TGTGCCAGCAGTCCATCAGAGTACACTGAAGCTTTCTTT. Translating it yields CASSPSEYTEAFF.

This clonotype was picked up many times. The chain joins TRBV12-3 or TRBV12-4 to TRBJ2-1; D gene uncertain. V dropped 3 bases and J dropped 8 bases, with 5 bases sitting between them. The CDR3 has 11 residues. The CDR3 loop reads CASSFFDEQFF. CDR3 bases: TGTGCCAGCAGTTTTTTCGATGAGCAGTTCTTC.

The genes are TRBV7-3 and TRBJ2-1, with a weak D call TRBD2 (6 bases). CDR1 and CDR2 from the germline V gene are SGHTA and FQGTGA. The CDR3 totals 15 residues. Between the trimmed V and J ends, which lost 5 bases and 8 bases, there was a span of 19 bases. CDR3 in DNA: TGTGCCAGCAGCCGCACCGGACTAACACTCGATGAGCAGTTCTTC. Protein sequence: CASSRTGLTLDEQFF.

This chain links TRBV9 with TRBJ1-4; weak D call: TRBD1 (5 bases). Trimming took off 4 bases at V and 6 bases at J, with 10 bases between the two ends. Looked up from germline, CDR1 is SGDLS and CDR2 is YYNGEE. CDR3 length equals 13 residues. The CDR3 protein is CASSRQFDEKLFF. The CDR3 DNA is TGTGCCAGCAGCCGACAGTTCGATGAAAAACTGTTTTTT.

This clonotype was seen a single time. The chain couples TRBV7-4 to TRBJ1-1; 7 nucleotides match TRBD1. Germline lookup yields CDR1 SGHVT and CDR2 SQSDAQ. Trimming took 5 bases from V and 11 from J; bases not matched to a gene: 5. The CDR3 covers 11 residues. Here the CDR3 DNA reads TGTGCCAGCAGCCCGACAGGGAAGGCTTTCTTT. This encodes CASSPTGKAFF.

This clonotype was seen more than once but under ten times. The chain has TRBV11-2 and TRBJ2-7, with 7 bases lining up with TRBD2. V shed 5 bases and J 3 bases; nucleotides not matched to a gene: 10. The germline V gene has CDR1 SGHAT and CDR2 FQNNGV. The CDR3 consists of 15 residues. The CDR3: CASSVPRGGLYEQYF. DNA of the CDR3: TGTGCCAGCAGCGTCCCCCGCGGGGGACTCTACGAGCAGTACTTC.

This clonotype was seen more than once but under ten times. The CDR3 bases are TGTGCCAGCAGTTCCCCACAGGGGGCCCCAGAGACCCAGTACTTC. This translates into CASSSPQGAPETQYF. The chain uses TRBV28 and TRBJ2-5; 9 bases map to TRBD1. The CDR3 has 15 amino acids. The J segment lost 4 bases and the V segment lost 4 bases, leaving 7 bases of the junction unmatched. Germline lookup yields CDR1 MDHEN and CDR2 SYDVKM.

This chain uses TRBV12-3 or TRBV12-4 with TRBJ1-4, with unresolved D. CDR3 size: 13 residues. V lost 5 bases and J 2 bases, leaving 6 bases between the germline ends. CDR3 sequence (DNA): TGTGCCAGCAGTCCCACCACTAATGAAAAACTGTTTTTT. Translating gives CASSPTTNEKLFF.

This chain links TRBV27 with TRBJ2-1; TRBD2 matches 7 bases. Trimming at V came to 3 bases and at J to 4 bases, leaving 6 bases not matched to a gene. The CDR3 sequence is 15 residues long. Germline V CDR1 and CDR2: MNHEY, SMNVEV (reference sequence). The CDR3, as DNA: TGTGCCAGCAGTTTCGTCCCTAGCGGTTACAATGAGCAGTTCTTC. It is translated as CASSFVPSGYNEQFF.